The next 11 T cell receptor beta chains were all read from a single sample in a study of early T cells in non-severe SARS-CoV-2 infection. Via MiXCR, TCRdb re-called the 5' RACE reads, giving one row per CDR3 protein. This table holds 65,000 to 85,000 distinct CDR3 sequences, 11% found once. Sequencing was done on a sample of whole blood. Source of these receptors: an adult who was a healthcare worker with PCR-confirmed SARS-CoV-2 infection or an uninfected control (not recorded which).

This clonotype was detected ten times or more. V gene TRBV7-6 combines with J gene TRBJ1-3, with a tentative D call TRBD1 (5 bases). Germline V gene data show CDR1 as SGHVS and CDR2 as FNYEAQ. The CDR3 spans 17 residues. V lost 3 bases and J 2 bases, leaving 17 bases between the germline ends. The CDR3 loop is CASSFYNYRQPGNTIYF. The CDR3 coding sequence is TGTGCCAGCAGCTTTTACAATTACAGGCAACCTGGAAACACCATATATTTT.

The chain combines TRBV3-1 with TRBJ2-3; unclear D gene. The V and J ends lost 0 bases and 8 bases respectively, with 15 bases between them. The germline V gene has CDR1 LGHDT and CDR2 YNNKEL (reference sequence). The CDR3 is made up of 15 amino acids. For the CDR3, the DNA is TGTGCCAGCAGCCAAGATAGGTCGTCGCCTAGTACGCAGTATTTT. It codes for CASSQDRSSPSTQYF.

This clonotype counts as medium-sized. The chain links TRBV6-4 to TRBJ2-6, with D possibly matching TRBD1 (5 bases). The CDR3 is 15 residues long. Germline assignment: CDR1 MRHNA and CDR2 SNTAGT. V was clipped by 2 bases and J by 0 bases, with 5 bases between them. This CDR3 reads CASSDGHSGANVLTF. The CDR3 nucleotides read TGTGCCAGCAGTGACGGACACTCTGGGGCCAACGTCCTGACTTTC.

There are many counts of this clonotype. The rearrangement uses TRBV7-3 and TRBJ2-5; the match to TRBD2 covers 7 bases. Trimming at V came to 6 bases and at J to 3 bases, leaving 10 bases not matched to a gene. The CDR3 extends over 15 amino acids. CDR1 and CDR2 (germline): SGHTA, FQGTGA. For the CDR3, the DNA is TGTGCCAGCAGTCGGGGGACTACGGGGAAAGAGACCCAGTACTTC. It yields the protein CASSRGTTGKETQYF. Combining the CDR3 with reference TRBV7-3 and TRBJ2-5 gives the whole variable domain GAGVSQTPSNKVTEKGKYVELRCDPISGHTALYWYRQSLGQGPEFLIYFQGTGAADDSGLPNDRFFAVRPEGSVSTLKIQRTERGDSAVYLCASSRGTTGKETQYFGPGTRLLVL.

This clonotype was counted many times. The V call is TRBV9, the J call TRBJ2-5; 9 bases line up with TRBD2. CDR3 length: 18 residues. Germline CDR1 and CDR2: SGDLS and YYNGEE. V was clipped by 0 bases and J by 1 base; unmatched bases: 10. The CDR3: CASSVATGAGGSQETQYF. The CDR3 region has the DNA TGTGCCAGCAGCGTAGCTACAGGAGCGGGAGGCTCCCAAGAGACCCAGTACTTC. The full variable domain, rest sourced from reference TRBV9 and TRBJ2-5, is DSGVTQTPKHLITATGQRVTLRCSPRSGDLSVYWYQQSLDQGLQFLIQYYNGEERAKGNILERFSAQQFPDLHSELNLSSLELGDSALYFCASSVATGAGGSQETQYFGPGTRLLVL.

Many counts were recorded for this clonotype. J is TRBJ1-1 and V is TRBV6-6; D is ambiguous. In germline, CDR1 is MNHNY, CDR2 SVGAGI (reference sequence). The CDR3 is made up of 12 amino acids. Trimming left V 6 bases short and J 1 base short, with 6 bases between. The CDR3 here is CASSRGNTEAFF. The CDR3 coding sequence is TGTGCCAGCAGCCGTGGGAACACTGAAGCTTTCTTT.

There are many counts of this clonotype. The chain couples TRBV11-2 to TRBJ2-1, with a tentative D call TRBD1 (5 bases). Germline V CDR1 and CDR2: SGHAT, FQNNGV. Trimming removed 3 bases at V and 6 bases at J, with 15 bases between. This CDR3 is 15 amino acids long. In DNA form, the CDR3 reads TGTGCCAGCAGCTTCGGACGGACATTCCGCAATGAGCAGTTCTTC. It is translated as CASSFGRTFRNEQFF.

This rearrangement joins TRBV12-5 to TRBJ1-1; D perhaps matches TRBD1 (5 bases). The CDR3 sequence is 14 residues long. V dropped 3 bases and J dropped 3 bases, with 11 bases sitting between them. The germline CDR1 and CDR2 sequences are LGHNT and FRNRAP. CDR3 DNA: TGTGCTAGTGGTTTCCTACAGGCCGACACTGAAGCTTTCTTT. This encodes CASGFLQADTEAFF.

This clonotype was detected ten times or more. This chain connects TRBV29-1 to TRBJ2-7; D possibly corresponds to TRBD2 (5 bases). Deletions cut 3 bases from V and 12 bases from J, with 15 bases between. Germline V gene sequence: CDR1 SQVTM, CDR2 ANQGSEA. CDR3 length equals 11 residues. The CDR3 sequence: CSVEESGIWYF. Here the CDR3 DNA reads TGCAGCGTTGAGGAATCGGGAATTTGGTACTTC.

There are many counts of this clonotype. The rearrangement links TRBV19 to TRBJ1-5; 8 positions match TRBD1. This CDR3 comprises 15 residues. J was trimmed by 5 bases and V by 9 bases; bases with no gene match: 12. Germline CDR1 and CDR2: LNHDA and SQIVND (reference sequence). The CDR3 protein is CASRVGGTGDQPQHF. The CDR3 bases are TGTGCCAGCCGAGTAGGGGGGACAGGTGATCAGCCCCAGCATTTT.

The rearrangement joins TRBV6-1 to TRBJ2-7; D gene uncertain. The V gene's germline CDR1 is MNHNS and CDR2 SASEGT. This CDR3 contains 12 residues. Deletions cut 2 bases from V and 8 bases from J, with 10 bases between. The CDR3: CASSEKPLKQYF. The CDR3 DNA sequence: TGTGCCAGCAGTGAAAAACCTCTTAAGCAGTACTTC.